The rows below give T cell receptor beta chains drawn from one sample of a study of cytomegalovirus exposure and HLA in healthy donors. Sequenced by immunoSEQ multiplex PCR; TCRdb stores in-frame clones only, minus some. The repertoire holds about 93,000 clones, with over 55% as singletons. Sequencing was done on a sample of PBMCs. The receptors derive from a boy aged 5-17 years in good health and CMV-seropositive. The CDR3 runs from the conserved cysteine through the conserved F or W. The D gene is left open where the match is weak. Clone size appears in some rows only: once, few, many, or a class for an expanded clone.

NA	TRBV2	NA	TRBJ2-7	CASTGVGSEQYF	TGTGCCAGCACCGGGGTGGGTTCCGAGCAGTACTTC
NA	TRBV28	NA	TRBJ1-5	CARRTEGRNQPQHF	TGTGCCAGGAGGACGGAGGGTAGGAATCAGCCCCAGCATTTT
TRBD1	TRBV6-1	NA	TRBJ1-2	CASSEAGQNYGYTF	TGTGCCAGCAGTGAAGCGGGACAGAACTATGGCTACACCTTC
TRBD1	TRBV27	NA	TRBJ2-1	CANQPVGTAHFNEQFF	TGTGCCAATCAACCCGTGGGGACAGCCCACTTCAATGAGCAGTTCTTC
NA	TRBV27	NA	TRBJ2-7	CASSPTSGYEQYF	TGTGCCAGCAGCCCGACTAGTGGGTACGAGCAGTACTTC
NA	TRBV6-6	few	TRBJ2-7	CASAPPGYEQYF	TGTGCCAGCGCCCCCCCCGGGTACGAGCAGTACTTC
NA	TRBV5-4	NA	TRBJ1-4	CASSLRTENEKLFF	TGTGCCAGCAGCCTACGGACAGAAAATGAAAAACTGTTTTTT
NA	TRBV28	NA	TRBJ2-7	CASSTRVRGSYEQYF	TGTGCCAGCAGTACCCGAGTCCGCGGATCCTACGAGCAGTACTTC
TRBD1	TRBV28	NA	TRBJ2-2	CASNSAVGQGYTGELFF	TGTGCCAGCAACTCAGCCGTGGGACAGGGTTACACCGGGGAGCTGTTTTTT
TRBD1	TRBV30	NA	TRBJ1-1	CAWSRGRGTEAFF	TGTGCCTGGAGCAGGGGGCGCGGCACTGAAGCTTTCTTT
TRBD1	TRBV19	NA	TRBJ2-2	CASSPGQGVGGELFF	TGTGCCAGTAGTCCAGGACAGGGGGTCGGCGGGGAGCTGTTTTTT
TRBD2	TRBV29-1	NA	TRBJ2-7	CSVRLAGSSSSYEQYF	TGCAGCGTTCGGCTAGCGGGGAGCTCGAGCTCCTACGAGCAGTACTTC
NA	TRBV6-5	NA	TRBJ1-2	CASSYSLGGYGYGYTF	TGTGCCAGCAGTTACTCGTTAGGAGGTTATGGCTATGGCTACACCTTC
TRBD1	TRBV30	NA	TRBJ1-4	CAWSRDRAEKLFF	TGTGCCTGGTCCCGGGACAGGGCTGAAAAACTGTTTTTT
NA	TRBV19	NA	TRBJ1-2	CASKLGSGSYTF	TGTGCCAGTAAATTGGGCAGCGGAAGCTACACCTTC
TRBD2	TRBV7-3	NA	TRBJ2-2	CASSPASGPFTGELFF	TGTGCCAGCAGCCCGGCTAGCGGGCCTTTCACCGGGGAGCTGTTTTTT
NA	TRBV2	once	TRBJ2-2	CASLSRTTLTGELFF	TGTGCCAGCCTTTCCAGGACTACTTTGACCGGGGAGCTGTTTTTT
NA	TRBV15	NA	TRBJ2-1	CATSRDIGGSYNEQFF	TGTGCCACCAGCAGAGATATAGGGGGCTCCTACAATGAGCAGTTCTTC
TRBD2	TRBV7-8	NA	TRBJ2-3	CASSPGVAGGWTDTQYF	TGTGCCAGCAGCCCCGGGGTGGCGGGGGGATGGACAGATACGCAGTATTTT
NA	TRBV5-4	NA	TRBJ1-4	CASSLRTNEKLFF	TGTGCCAGCAGCTTGCGAACTAATGAAAAACTGTTTTTT
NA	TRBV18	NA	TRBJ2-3	CASSRDKSSTDTQYF	TGTGCCAGCTCACGCGACAAGTCTAGCACAGATACGCAGTATTTT
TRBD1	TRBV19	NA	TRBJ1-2	CASSKWDRVTTYGYTF	TGTGCCAGTAGTAAATGGGACAGGGTTACGACTTATGGCTACACCTTC
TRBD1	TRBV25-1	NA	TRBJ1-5	CASSELGTDQPQHF	TGTGCCAGCAGTGAATTGGGGACAGATCAGCCCCAGCATTTT
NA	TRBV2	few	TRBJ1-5	CASSEQGARQPQHF	TGTGCCAGCAGCGAACAGGGTGCACGTCAGCCCCAGCATTTT
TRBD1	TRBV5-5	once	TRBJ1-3	CASRIGQGATGNTIYF	TGTGCCAGCAGGATAGGACAGGGGGCTACTGGAAACACCATATATTTT
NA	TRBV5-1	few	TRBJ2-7	CASSLFSASSYEQYF	TGCGCCAGCAGCTTGTTTTCCGCTAGCTCCTACGAGCAGTACTTC
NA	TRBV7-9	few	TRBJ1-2	CASSLGGGYTF	TGTGCCAGCAGCTTAGGAGGTGGCTACACCTTC
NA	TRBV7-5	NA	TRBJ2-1	CARSQTRGEQFF	TGTGCCAGAAGCCAGACCCGCGGTGAGCAGTTCTTC
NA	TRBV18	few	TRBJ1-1	CASSPQGGAVRGTEAFF	TGTGCCAGCTCACCCCAAGGTGGCGCGGTCAGGGGTACTGAAGCTTTCTTT
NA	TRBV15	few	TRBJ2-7	CATSRERDFYEQYF	TGTGCCACCAGCAGAGAGAGGGATTTCTACGAGCAGTACTTC
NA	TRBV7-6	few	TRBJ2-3	CSSSTAAPTQYF	TGTTCCAGCAGCACGGCGGCCCCGACGCAGTATTTT
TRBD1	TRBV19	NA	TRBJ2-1	CASNPIGDRVNEQFF	TGTGCCAGTAATCCGATAGGGGACAGGGTCAATGAGCAGTTCTTC
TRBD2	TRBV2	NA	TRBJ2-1	CASSDRGRASYNEQFF	TGTGCCAGCAGTGATCGCGGGAGGGCCTCCTACAATGAGCAGTTCTTC
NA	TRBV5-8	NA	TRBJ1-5	CASSPTHNQPQHF	TGTGCCAGCAGCCCAACTCACAATCAGCCCCAGCATTTT
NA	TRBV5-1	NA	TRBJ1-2	CASSDTDRWKGGYTF	TGCGCCAGCAGCGACACTGACAGGTGGAAGGGTGGCTACACCTTC
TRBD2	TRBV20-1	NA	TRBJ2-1	CSASWEGEQFF	TGCAGTGCTAGTTGGGAGGGTGAGCAGTTCTTC
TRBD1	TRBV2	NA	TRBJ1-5	CASRRDSNQPQHF	TGTGCCAGCAGGAGGGACAGTAATCAGCCCCAGCATTTT
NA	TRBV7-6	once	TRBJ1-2	CASSLVPGGQGSYGYTF	TGTGCCAGCAGCTTAGTACCGGGGGGCCAAGGTTCCTATGGCTACACCTTC
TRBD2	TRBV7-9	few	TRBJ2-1	CASHPSGGNEQFF	TGTGCCAGCCATCCCTCGGGGGGGAATGAGCAGTTCTTC
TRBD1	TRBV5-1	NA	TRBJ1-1	CASSLVQGSTEAFF	TGCGCCAGCAGCTTGGTACAGGGGAGCACTGAAGCTTTCTTT